This T cell receptor beta chain was identified in a study of T cell changes during pregnancy in multiple sclerosis. TCRdb keeps only in-frame clones here, not all; method: immunoSEQ multiplex PCR. The sample includes around 21,000 clones, 88% of them seen just once. Germline CDR1 is MNHNS and CDR2 is SASEGT. The V gene end was trimmed by 4 bases and the J gene end by 7 bases; junction bases not matched to a gene: 5. The CDR3 sequence is 14 residues long. The TCR comes from a female donor in good health, enrolled as a control in a pregnancy study. The chain is built from TRBV6-1 and TRBJ2-2; TRBD2 agrees at 8 bases. Material: CD8+ T cells from peripheral blood mononuclear cells, obtained after pregnancy. The CDR3 is CASSGREGFGELFF. DNA for the CDR3: TGTGCCAGCAGTGGACGGGAGGGATTCGGGGAGCTGTTTTTT.